A single T cell receptor beta chain is shown here with its context. These data originate in a study of blood T cell repertoires in COVID-19. Study context: Some COVID-19 samples were acute and others convalescent; all came from the United States, Italy and Spain. T cells, B-cell-depleted T cells, or PBMCs supplied cDNA or gDNA.

Authors' data handling: Cell counts per sample came from amplifying reference gene primers. Repertoires were generated with immunoSEQ multiplex PCR, while TCRdb's copy carries only in-frame clones and drops some. V and J calls and clone size are copied from that table; D and trimming were computed from the DNA. Found here are over 80,000 clones, nearly 90% of them singletons; the top ten hold 7% to 8%. The source material was peripheral blood. The TCR originated in a man aged 70-80 years with acute or convalescent COVID-19.

This chain's CDR3 is CASRSSNGNTIYF. The CDR3 nucleotides are TGCGCCAGCCGCTCCAGTAACGGAAACACCATATATTTT. V gene TRBV10-2 combines with J gene TRBJ1-3; D unresolved. CDR1 is WSHSY, CDR2 SAAADI, per germline. Trimming pared 8 bases from V and 4 bases from J, leaving 12 bases between. This CDR3 has 13 amino acids.